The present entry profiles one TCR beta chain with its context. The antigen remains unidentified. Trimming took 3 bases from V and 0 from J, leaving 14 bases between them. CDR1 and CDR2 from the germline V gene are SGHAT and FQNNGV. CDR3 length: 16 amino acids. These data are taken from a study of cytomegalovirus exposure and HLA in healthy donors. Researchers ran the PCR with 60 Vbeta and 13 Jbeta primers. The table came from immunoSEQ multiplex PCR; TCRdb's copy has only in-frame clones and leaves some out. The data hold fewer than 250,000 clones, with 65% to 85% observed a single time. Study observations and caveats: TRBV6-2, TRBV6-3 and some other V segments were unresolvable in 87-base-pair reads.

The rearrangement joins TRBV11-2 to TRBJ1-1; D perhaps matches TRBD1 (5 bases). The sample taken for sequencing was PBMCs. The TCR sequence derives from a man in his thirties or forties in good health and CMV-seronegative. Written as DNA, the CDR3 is TGTGCCAGCAGCTTTAGGGGAGGCGGGTTGAACACTGAAGCTTTCTTT. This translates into CASSFRGGGLNTEAFF.